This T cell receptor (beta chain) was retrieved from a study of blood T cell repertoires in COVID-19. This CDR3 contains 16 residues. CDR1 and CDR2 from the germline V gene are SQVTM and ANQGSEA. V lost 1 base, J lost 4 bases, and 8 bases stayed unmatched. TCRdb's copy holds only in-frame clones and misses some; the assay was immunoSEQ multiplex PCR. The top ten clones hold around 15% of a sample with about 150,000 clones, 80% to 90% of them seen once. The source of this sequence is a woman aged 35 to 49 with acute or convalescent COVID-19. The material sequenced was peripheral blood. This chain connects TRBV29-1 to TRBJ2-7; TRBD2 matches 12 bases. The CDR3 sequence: CSVEGLAGGPWYEQYF. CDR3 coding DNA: TGCAGCGTTGAAGGCCTAGCGGGGGGGCCTTGGTACGAGCAGTACTTC.